This T cell receptor beta chain was profiled in a study of cytomegalovirus exposure and HLA in healthy donors (dated by TCRdb to about 2017). Regarding the complete study: An earlier analysis of roughly 500 of the donors reported about 250 Gb of sequence data and 120 million or so unique TCR beta sequences from about 179 million T cells. An early release covering about 600 HLA-typed donors comprised approximately 300 gigabases of sequencing data and approximately 85 million unique TCR sequences. A later genetic analysis took genome-wide SNP genotypes for about 55% of the roughly 700 donors and used that subset as a discovery cohort. Donor age, sex, ethnicity and CMV serostatus were compiled alongside the repertoire data. Every repertoire in the discovery cohort had been generated on one and the same sequencing platform. The number of typed donors differed by locus: 629-630 for A, B, C, DRB1 and DQB1; about 520 for DQA1; 600 to 610 for DPA1; and around 470 for DPB1. In a later analysis, previously published TCR beta repertoires from roughly 710 donors were re-analyzed and high-resolution HLA genotyping was added so that TCR occurrence patterns could be studied. Besides the first cohort of 550 to 750 subjects, a separate validation cohort made up of over 95 different subjects was used. An earlier analysis of approximately 500 of the donors applied high-throughput TCR beta sequencing to assess whether each TCR beta V gene segment acted as functional or pseudogenic. The study aimed to test whether cataloging public T cell receptors could reveal signatures of past pathogen exposure. The study profiled the T cell repertoires of more than 500 subjects by immunosequencing and related them to cytomegalovirus serostatus. Rather than using new phenotypic data, the later analysis identified candidate immune exposures from TCR beta sequences and from how often those sequences occurred across donors. HLA typing covered class I and class II loci at four-digit resolution. On average, roughly 240,000 unique TCR beta nucleotide sequences were sequenced per donor among fewer than 500 genotyped donors of the cohort, with 15% to 20% of those sequences being non-productive. Because of strong linkage in the cohort, five DR-DQ haplotypes were treated as single units for association and clustering. To predict cytomegalovirus infection status, the study brought together high-throughput TCR immunosequencing, statistical association of individual TCRs with disease status, and machine learning. The genetic ancestry cluster associated with self-reported Caucasian donors included approximately 85% of the roughly 400 genotyped donors. Summary of the overall study and its limitations: Over 15 rarely observed V segments, including chromosome 9 orphons, were excluded from the earlier analysis of about 600 of the donors because counts were too low. A few of the identified cytomegalovirus-associated TCR beta chains were confirmed in vitro to be specific for cytomegalovirus antigens. A further reported finding was that TCR beta sequences accurately predicted the HLA-A and HLA-B alleles for most subjects in the first cohort. In a later genetic analysis, fewer N-insertions in productive TCRs were reported among donors in an Asian-associated ancestry cluster than the 666-donor mean. It was suggested by the authors that the approach could potentially be generalized to other disease states and immunological phenotypes. In a later analysis, several top co-occurrence clusters were reported to appear linked to parvovirus B19, influenza, CMV and Epstein-Barr virus. A cluster of highly shared sequence variants was judged likely to be a technical artifact of the sequencing pipeline. Correlated functional status among segregating V segments might be attributable to linkage disequilibrium, but an unknown experimental factor could not be ruled out. Strong co-occurrence of HLA alleles, especially DR and DQ, made assigning TCR associations to individual alleles difficult. In the study, 150 to 200 TCR beta chains were listed as associated with cytomegalovirus. In a later analysis, HLA-associated TCR beta chains showed more clonal expansion and lower generation probabilities than non-associated chains that were equally common. An earlier analysis of some 590 of the donors showed that most TCR beta V segments appeared in productive rearrangements either about 87% or about 30% of the time, which broadly matched IMGT annotations. For the cohort, immune exposure information was limited to CMV serostatus. An association between a missense DCLRE1C variant and V-gene and J-gene trimming of TCR beta chains was found in a later genetic analysis and replicated in an independent cohort. While some public TCRs were present in many individuals, most TCR sequences turned up only very rarely across donors. The 87-base-pair reads could not distinguish some IMGT-functional V segments, including TRBV6-2 and TRBV6-3, so those segments were excluded. Specific HLA alleles were associated with more than 15,000 TCR beta sequences at a false discovery rate of 0.05 in a later analysis. The classifier was reported to diagnose cytomegalovirus status with high specificity and sensitivity in both the original cohort and the validation cohort. A later analysis found that TCR association rates varied across HLA loci, with DRB1 alleles showing the most associated TCRs and HLA-C alleles the fewest. Because HLA typing was missing for some donors at each locus, association tests included only the typed subset. Sequencing depth was assumed to be roughly uniform across donors in the presence/absence analyses, though that assumption may not hold. In a later analysis, most CMV-associated TCR beta chains were found to appear HLA-restricted, with HLA associations seemingly driven largely by CMV exposure. The cohort was sequenced for TCR beta chains only, and without alpha or paired-chain data the features that could be detected were limited.

Libraries came from the immunoSEQ multiplex PCR assay. For the multiplex PCR, a mixture combining 60 forward primers for TCR Vbeta segments and 13 reverse primers for TCR Jbeta segments was used. Amplification of the CDR3 region of rearranged TCR beta genes was performed with a multiplex PCR assay on genomic DNA. Amplified TCR beta libraries were sequenced as 87-base-pair reads on the Illumina HiSeq System. Regarding the original processing steps: Across the roughly 600 repertoires, a later analysis counted around 80 million unique TCR beta chains, roughly 11 million of which were shared by at least two donors. Raw reads were error-corrected and collapsed into unique sequences with a nearest-neighbor algorithm that merged closely related sequences to remove PCR and sequencing errors. CDR3 sequences were aligned to IMGT reference sequences to assign V, D and J gene segments. For a sequence to be retained, a match of at least six nucleotides to both a V gene segment and a J gene segment was required. Rearrangements were called productive when the CDR3 lacked stop codons and stayed in frame with V and J; all others were non-productive. Following IMGT convention, CDR3 was defined as the stretch from the second conserved V-encoded cysteine up to the conserved J-encoded phenylalanine. In an earlier analysis of roughly 580 of the donors, sequences lacking an unambiguous match to a single V gene segment were excluded. An earlier analysis of approximately 590 of the donors classified V segments as functional when productive rearrangements were above 56.7% and as segregating when the standard deviation between donors was above 5%. To diagnose cytomegalovirus status from the catalog of TCR beta chain sequences, a statistical classification framework was built. A later analysis assigned V and J genes by comparing TCR nucleotide sequences with IMGT/GENE-DB human TR gene sequences. A later analysis assigned CDR3 sequences and most-parsimonious VDJ recombination scenarios with the TCRdist pipeline. In a later analysis, each TCR beta chain was defined by its CDR3 amino acid sequence together with its V-gene family, and reads lacking a unique V-gene family were excluded. To address suspected cross-contamination and a sequencing artifact, a later analysis removed over 500 highly shared, low-generation-probability nucleotide sequences. In a later analysis, a clonal expansion index for each public chain was calculated from normalized within-repertoire ranks of inferred template counts. In a later analysis, generation probabilities were computed using a VDJ recombination model fitted to out-of-frame rearrangements, and the results were checked against IGoR. Hypergeometric tests were used in a later analysis to score TCR-TCR, TCR-HLA and TCR-CMV co-occurrence, with a repertoire-size bias correction applied to the TCR pairs. To estimate false discovery rates, a later analysis permuted the HLA or CMV assignments 20 times. In a later analysis, co-occurring TCRs were grouped using DBSCAN, and TCRdist sequence similarity was added for clustering within HLA-allele-positive subsets. Repertoires with fewer than 30,000 or more than 120,000 public chains, plus five repertoires with anomalous nucleotide sharing, were excluded from co-occurrence clustering. Entries here come from immuneACCESS through TCRdb and include only in-frame sequences with V and J called. Some clones fail to appear in such tables; in the studies checked, an unresolved V gene covers under half of the shortfall, and the cause of the remainder is unknown. V, J and clone size are taken as reported in that table, and D and trimming were inferred from the DNA itself. The table for this sample lists roughly 200,000 clones; around 77% of them were counted only once. Less than 2% of the sample goes to the ten largest clones.

V drops 8 bases and J drops 12 bases, leaving 11 bases in between. From a lookup of the germline V gene, CDR1 and CDR2 are SNHLY and FYNNEI. The CDR3 runs 10 residues from the cysteine to the phenylalanine. Of all the DNA, just the CDR3 is kept, 30 bases in frame from base 1. The cohort was made up of 500 to 800 healthy bone marrow donors. At the time of sampling, all cohort members were nominally healthy, though unrecorded immune exposures were likely present. The donor tested CMV seronegative and was one of the 352 seronegative cohort members. Every donor gave a peripheral blood sample, and the peripheral blood mononuclear cells from that sample were used for TCR beta sequencing. The Qiagen DNeasy Blood Extraction Kit was used to extract genomic DNA from the blood cell samples. With respect to this clone: The clone's antigen remains unknown. No clone much larger than this one lies a single base away; base qualities are absent.

The chain joins TRBV2 to TRBJ2-1; the D segment could be TRBD1, given 6 matching bases. The TCR was taken from a man younger than 45 in good health and CMV-seronegative. The specimen sequenced was PBMCs. The encoded CDR3 is CASLGGPQFF. The DNA sequence is given as TGTGCCAGCTTAGGGGGTCCGCAGTTCTTC. The CDR3, completed at both ends by the reference TRBV2 and TRBJ2-1 genes, gives the full variable domain EPEVTQTPSHQVTQMGQEVILRCVPISNHLYFYWYRQILGQKVEFLVSFYNNEISEKSEIFDDQFSVERPDGSNFTLKIRSTKLEDSAMYFCASLGGPQFFGPGTRLTVL.